Each of the 3 T cell receptor beta chains below was sequenced from the same sample in a study of blood T cell repertoires in COVID-19. Clones were sequenced by immunoSEQ multiplex PCR, and TCRdb holds only the in-frame ones, with some missing. The profile shows about 160,000 clones, around 85% of them singletons. Sequencing used peripheral blood. Receptors were obtained from a human donor with acute or convalescent COVID-19. The donor label of this sample is uncertain.

This sequence joins TRBV2 and TRBJ2-1, with TRBD1 matching 8 bases. The CDR3 spans 18 residues. V trimming: 6 bases; J trimming: 8 bases; junction bases outside the gene matches: 21. Germline values: CDR1 SNHLY, CDR2 FYNNEI. In DNA form, the CDR3 reads TGTGCCAGCAGCCCCGGGATGGGACAGGCTAGACGAGGGGATGAGCAGTTCTTC. It yields the protein CASSPGMGQARRGDEQFF.

This clone was found once. The J gene is TRBJ1-5, the V gene TRBV4-2, with a possible D match to TRBD1 (5 bases). CDR1 LGHNA and CDR2 YNFKEQ come from the germline V gene. The V end was cut by 4 bases, the J end by 7 bases, with 17 bases between. This CDR3 comprises 15 residues. The CDR3 is CASSRSEGEGQPQHF. CDR3 coding DNA: TGTGCCAGCAGCCGATCGGAGGGAGAGGGGCAGCCCCAGCATTTT.

This sequence joins TRBV3-1 (or the pseudogene TRBV3-2) and TRBJ2-3, with a weak D call TRBD1 (5 bases). The length of the CDR3 is 18 residues. The ends were cut back, 0 bases at V and 0 bases at J, with 16 bases in the middle. From germline, CDR1 is LGHDT and CDR2 YNNKEL (reference sequence). The DNA of the CDR3 is TGTGCCAGCAGCCAAGACCCCGACAGTTTAACTAGCACAGATACGCAGTATTTT. This codes for CASSQDPDSLTSTDTQYF.